The 26 T cell receptor beta chains in this list originate from one sample, sequenced in a study of cytomegalovirus exposure and HLA in healthy donors. The study ran its PCR with 60 Vbeta and 13 Jbeta primers. TCRdb's table, derived via immunoSEQ multiplex PCR, lists solely in-frame clones and lacks some. The repertoire has over 150,000 clones, approximately 84% of them found once; the top ten carry around 4.8%. Source material: PBMCs. Receptors were obtained from a girl aged 10-17 years in good health and CMV-seropositive.

The chain has TRBV27 and TRBJ2-2; TRBD1 matches at 7 bases. CDR1 and CDR2 from the germline V gene are MNHEY and SMNVEV (reference sequence). The CDR3 loop spans 16 amino acids. V gave up 3 bases and J gave up 0 bases; unmatched junction bases: 4. The CDR3 nucleotides are TGTGCCAGCAGTTTCCGGACAGGCTCGAACACCGGGGAGCTGTTTTTT. The encoded protein is CASSFRTGSNTGELFF.

The V call is TRBV7-6, the J call TRBJ2-7; the match to TRBD1 covers 8 bases. Germline V gene data show CDR1 as SGHVS and CDR2 as FNYEAQ. The V gene end was trimmed by 5 bases and the J gene end by 1 base; junction bases not matched to a gene: 7. The CDR3 loop spans 15 amino acids. Here the CDR3 reads CASSIGQGRSYEQYF. The CDR3 bases are TGTGCCAGCAGCATCGGACAGGGACGGTCCTACGAGCAGTACTTC.

The genes are TRBV10-3 and TRBJ2-7; D not resolved. The germline V gene encodes CDR1 ENHRY and CDR2 SYGVKD. The CDR3 is 17 residues long. V lost 3 bases to trimming and J lost 5 bases, with 23 bases between them. CDR3 sequence (DNA): TGTGCCATCAGTGATCCCCCTATTGCGAGGAGTTCCCACGAGCAGTACTTC. As protein: CAISDPPIARSSHEQYF.

The chain uses TRBV9 and TRBJ2-7; 8 nucleotides line up with TRBD2. V dropped 0 bases and J dropped 2; count of bases not matched to a gene: 7. The V gene's germline CDR1 is SGDLS and CDR2 YYNGEE. This CDR3 has 16 amino acids. The CDR3 DNA reads TGTGCCAGCAGCGTAGGGGGTAGCGGGGACCCCTACGAGCAGTACTTC. Translation: CASSVGGSGDPYEQYF. The variable domain in full, completed from reference TRBV9 and TRBJ2-7, reads DSGVTQTPKHLITATGQRVTLRCSPRSGDLSVYWYQQSLDQGLQFLIQYYNGEERAKGNILERFSAQQFPDLHSELNLSSLELGDSALYFCASSVGGSGDPYEQYFGPGTRLTVT.

This chain links TRBV7-9 with TRBJ1-1; 9 nucleotides line up with TRBD1. With V trimmed by 5 bases and J by 5 bases, 21 bases remained unmatched. Germline CDR1 SEHNR, CDR2 FQNEAQ (reference sequence). There are 19 residues in the CDR3. DNA for the CDR3: TGTGCCAGCAGCACGATAGCCGGGACAGGGATCCTAATGGGTACTGAAGCTTTCTTT. Protein sequence: CASSTIAGTGILMGTEAFF.

This sequence joins TRBV19 and TRBJ1-1; 7 bases are shared with TRBD1. J was trimmed by 4 bases and V by 6 bases; bases with no gene match: 2. CDR1 and CDR2 (germline): LNHDA, SQIVND (reference sequence). The CDR3 has 12 residues. CDR3 nucleotides: TGTGCCAGTAGACAGGGGAGCACTGAAGCTTTCTTT. Encoded protein: CASRQGSTEAFF.

The rearrangement joins TRBV28 to TRBJ1-6; maybe TRBD1 (6 bases). Trimming left V 2 bases short and J 2 bases short, with 7 bases between. The CDR3 is 15 amino acids. From germline, CDR1 is MDHEN and CDR2 SYDVKM. CDR3 loop: CASSLEGAYNSPLHF. CDR3 bases: TGTGCCAGCAGTTTAGAGGGGGCCTATAATTCACCCCTCCACTTT.

This chain uses TRBV15 with TRBJ2-1; TRBD2 matches 8 bases. J gave up 6 bases and V 8 bases, and 12 bases lay outside the gene matches. The CDR3 covers 15 residues. Per the germline V gene, CDR1 is LNHNV and CDR2 is YYDKDF (reference sequence). For the CDR3, the DNA is TGTGCCACCGACAGAAACGGGGGGGCTCCCAATGAGCAGTTCTTC. Translating it yields CATDRNGGAPNEQFF.

This sequence joins TRBV7-3 and TRBJ1-1; TRBD1 agrees at 7 bases. This CDR3 has 14 residues. Germline V gene lookup returns CDR1 SGHTA and CDR2 FQGTGA. V lost 5 bases to trimming and J lost 1 base; unmatched junction nucleotides: 4. CDR3 amino acids: CASSKGQRNTEAFF. CDR3 nucleotides: TGTGCCAGCAGCAAGGGACAGCGGAACACTGAAGCTTTCTTT.

This clone has just a few counts. The rearrangement links TRBV27 to TRBJ2-3; 7 bases fit TRBD1. There are 19 residues in the CDR3. With V trimmed by 1 base and J by 1 base, 14 bases remained unmatched. The germline V gene encodes CDR1 MNHEY and CDR2 SMNVEV (reference sequence). This CDR3 reads CASSLWGIVQGPRTDTQYF. The CDR3 DNA reads as TGTGCCAGCAGTTTATGGGGAATCGTACAGGGGCCGCGCACAGATACGCAGTATTTT.

V and J are TRBV2 and TRBJ2-1; 9 nucleotides line up with TRBD2. Germline assignment: CDR1 SNHLY and CDR2 FYNNEI. The V segment lost 7 bases and the J segment 6 bases; nucleotides outside the gene matches: 10. The CDR3 contains 15 residues. CDR3 amino acids: CASTAISGGANEQFF. As DNA, the CDR3 is TGTGCCAGCACGGCCATTAGCGGGGGAGCCAATGAGCAGTTCTTC.

This chain uses TRBV7-8 with TRBJ2-1, with TRBD2 identical over 7 bases. The CDR3 has 17 residues. V trimming: 5 bases; J trimming: 2 bases; junction bases outside the gene matches: 12. Looked up from germline, CDR1 is SGHVS and CDR2 is FQNEAQ. The CDR3 loop is CASSVQGIAGPYNEQFF. The CDR3 coding sequence is TGTGCCAGCAGCGTACAAGGAATAGCGGGCCCCTACAATGAGCAGTTCTTC.

This chain uses TRBV23-1 with TRBJ1-5; D not resolved. TRBV23-1 carries the ORF label, with uncertain function. The length of the CDR3 is 15 residues. Trimming cost V 0 bases and J 0 bases, with 6 bases left between them. The CDR3 DNA sequence: TGCGCCAGCAGTCAATCCTCAGTTAGCAATCAGCCCCAGCATTTT. Translating gives CASSQSSVSNQPQHF.

This chain connects TRBV6-5 to TRBJ1-1, with a tentative D call TRBD1 (6 bases). Germline CDR1 is MNHEY and CDR2 is SVGAGI. The length of the CDR3 is 13 residues. The V end was cut by 0 bases, the J end by 7 bases, with 9 bases between. The CDR3 protein is CASSYSTDSEAFF. The DNA of the CDR3 is TGTGCCAGCAGTTACTCGACGGACAGTGAAGCTTTCTTT.

J is TRBJ1-2 and V is TRBV27; TRBD1 matches at 7 bases. Per the germline V gene, CDR1 is MNHEY and CDR2 is SMNVEV (reference sequence). The J segment lost 7 bases and the V segment lost 2 bases, leaving 10 bases of the junction unmatched. This CDR3 comprises 15 residues. The CDR3 is CASSLGSGQSLGYTF. In DNA form, the CDR3 reads TGTGCCAGCAGTTTAGGCTCGGGACAGAGCCTTGGCTACACCTTC.

V gene TRBV28 combines with J gene TRBJ1-2; TRBD1 matches at 8 bases. The CDR3 has 16 amino acids. Germline lookup yields CDR1 MDHEN and CDR2 SYDVKM. The V segment lost 1 base and the J segment 3 bases; nucleotides outside the gene matches: 7. DNA for the CDR3: TGTGCCAGCAGTTTATTAAGGGACAGGAGAGACTATGGCTACACCTTC. Its protein product is CASSLLRDRRDYGYTF.

The V gene is TRBV29-1, the J gene TRBJ1-1; 8 bases are a match to TRBD1. Per the germline V gene, CDR1 is SQVTM and CDR2 is ANQGSEA. V shed 6 bases, J shed 0 bases, and the junction held 3 bases outside the gene matches. The length of the CDR3 is 13 residues. CDR3 coding DNA: TGCAGCGTCCGGACAGGGATGAACACTGAAGCTTTCTTT. Residues: CSVRTGMNTEAFF.

This clone occurred once. The CDR3 region is CASSPTGLAGGPWSDTQYF. CDR3 DNA sequence: TGTGCCAGCAGCCCCACGGGACTAGCGGGGGGGCCATGGTCAGATACGCAGTATTTT. The rearrangement joins TRBV11-3 to TRBJ2-3; TRBD2 matches at 16 bases. V trimming: 5 bases; J trimming: 4 bases; junction bases outside the gene matches: 12. The CDR3 covers 19 residues. From germline, CDR1 is SGHNT and CDR2 YENEEA.

This clone was seen a few times. V is TRBV15 and J is TRBJ1-2, with D perhaps matching TRBD1 (6 bases). The V end was cut by 1 base, the J end by 7 bases, with 13 bases between. CDR1 is LNHNV, CDR2 YYDKDF, per germline (reference sequence). The CDR3 length is 14 residues. CDR3 loop: CATSRVGGQSGYTF. CDR3 bases: TGTGCCACCAGCAGAGTTGGGGGCCAAAGTGGCTACACCTTC.

This clone was seen just once. The genes are TRBV2 and TRBJ2-2, with a tentative D call TRBD2 (5 bases). The CDR3 sequence is 18 residues long. Per the germline V gene, CDR1 is SNHLY and CDR2 is FYNNEI. V dropped 3 bases and J dropped 1 base, with 18 bases sitting between them. Written as DNA, the CDR3 is TGTGCCAGCAGTGACCCTGGACTCCAAAATGTGAACACCGGGGAGCTGTTTTTT. It codes for CASSDPGLQNVNTGELFF.

The rearrangement joins TRBV7-9 to TRBJ1-1; 7 bases match TRBD1. This CDR3 is 12 amino acids long. V lost 7 bases, J lost 4 bases, and 3 bases stayed unmatched. Germline V gene lookup returns CDR1 SEHNR and CDR2 FQNEAQ (reference sequence). CDR3 amino acids: CASNRGPTEAFF. In nucleotides, the CDR3 is TGTGCCAGCAACAGGGGTCCCACTGAAGCTTTCTTT.

The rearrangement links TRBV25-1 to TRBJ1-2; D call uncertain. This CDR3 contains 14 residues. The V gene's germline CDR1 is MGHDK and CDR2 SYGVNS. V lost 3 bases to trimming and J lost 6 bases, with 14 bases between them. The CDR3: CASSDPGGIDGYTF. The DNA for the CDR3 is TGTGCCAGCAGTGACCCCGGAGGGATCGATGGCTACACCTTC.

This chain uses TRBV19 with TRBJ1-1; D may be TRBD1 (6 bases). The CDR3 extends over 14 amino acids. V gave up 6 bases and J gave up 1 base, with 12 bases separating them. The germline CDR1 and CDR2 sequences are LNHDA and SQIVND (reference sequence). The CDR3 here is CASRLGQQNTEAFF. The CDR3 DNA reads as TGTGCCAGTAGGCTTGGACAGCAGAACACTGAAGCTTTCTTT.

The gene calls are TRBV4-1 and TRBJ2-5; D perhaps matches TRBD1 (5 bases). The V gene's germline CDR1 is MGHRA and CDR2 YSYEKL. The CDR3 covers 13 residues. V was clipped by 6 bases and J by 3 bases, with 11 bases between them. CDR3 sequence reads: CASRHLGEETQYF. The DNA of the CDR3 is TGCGCCAGCAGGCACCTAGGGGAAGAGACCCAGTACTTC.

The V and J genes are TRBV6-6 and TRBJ1-3; D possibly corresponds to TRBD1 (6 bases). Germline V gives CDR1 MNHNY, CDR2 SVGAGI (reference sequence). The CDR3 totals 16 residues. V lost 5 bases and J 4 bases, leaving 18 bases between the germline ends. The CDR3 nucleotides are TGTGCCAGCAGTCGCCAGGGGTACCGGACCGGAAACACCATATATTTT. This codes for CASSRQGYRTGNTIYF.

The chain has TRBV19 and TRBJ1-1; 10 bases line up with TRBD1. Germline V gene lookup returns CDR1 LNHDA and CDR2 SQIVND (reference sequence). This CDR3 is 14 amino acids long. The J segment lost 5 bases and the V segment lost 7 bases, leaving 7 bases of the junction unmatched. The CDR3 reads CASNRQGAITEAFF. CDR3 bases: TGTGCCAGTAATCGACAGGGGGCGATAACTGAAGCTTTCTTT.